This T cell receptor (beta chain) originates from a study of Ad26.COV2.S vaccination and SARS-CoV-2 variants. Study-wide context: Sample donor was a member of the COV1001 Ad26.COV2.S trial arm. Ad26.COV2.S shots went into the muscle once or twice, 56 days apart.

Here immunoSEQ multiplex PCR was the method, and the copy in TCRdb shows in-frame clones only, minus some. Counted here are hundreds of thousands of clones, 85% to 90% occurring once; the ten biggest clones make up approximately 2.5%. In regard to this clone: Its antigen is unidentified.

The trim removed 3 bases at V and 6 bases at J, leaving 5 bases unmatched. Germline V gene lookup returns CDR1 SGHDT and CDR2 YYEEEE. The CDR3 totals 15 residues. Noted treatment: 19 received Ad26.COV2.S at low or high dose, single or two shots; 5 received placebo; per-sample allocation not given. On day 63 after the first injection, vaccine and placebo recipients gave samples. Ad26.COV2.S expressed prefusion-stabilized spike from the original Wuhan strain. Findings and limits, study-wide: Participants given vaccine showed non-spike TCR breadth similar to that of placebo recipients.

The chain uses TRBV5-6 and TRBJ2-3, with 12 bases fitting TRBD2. Source: peripheral blood, taken in a trial of Ad26.COV2.S vaccine versus placebo. This clonotype was obtained from a person between 18 and 60 years old who received the Ad26.COV2.S COVID-19 vaccine or a placebo. The CDR3 loop reads CASSSTTSGSDTQYF. The CDR3 coding sequence is TGTGCCAGCAGCTCCACGACTAGCGGGAGCGATACGCAGTATTTT.